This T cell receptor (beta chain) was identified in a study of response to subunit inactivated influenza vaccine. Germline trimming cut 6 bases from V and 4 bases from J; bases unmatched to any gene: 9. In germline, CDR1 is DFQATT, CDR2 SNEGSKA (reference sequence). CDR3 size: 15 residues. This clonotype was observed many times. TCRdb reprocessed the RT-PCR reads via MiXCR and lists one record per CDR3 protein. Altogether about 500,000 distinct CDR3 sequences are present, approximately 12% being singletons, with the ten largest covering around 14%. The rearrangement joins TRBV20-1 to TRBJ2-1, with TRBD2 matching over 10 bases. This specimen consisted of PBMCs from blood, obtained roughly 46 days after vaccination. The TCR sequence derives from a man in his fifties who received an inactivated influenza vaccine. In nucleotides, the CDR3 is TGCAGTGCGGGACCCGGGACTAGCGTGTACAATGAGCAGTTCTTC. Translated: CSAGPGTSVYNEQFF.